This TCR beta chain was sequenced during a study of blood T cell repertoires in COVID-19. Study at large: Sources were T cells, B-cell-depleted T cells, or PBMCs; the material itself was cDNA or gDNA.

CDR1 and CDR2 from the germline V gene are SNHLY and FYNNEI. The J segment lost 6 bases and the V segment lost 5 bases, leaving 5 bases of the junction unmatched. The CDR3 covers 15 residues. Assay used: immunoSEQ multiplex PCR; TCRdb lists only in-frame clones, some missing. The repertoire holds some 130,000 clones, with about nine tenths as singletons. The TCR originated in a man aged 50 to 59 with active COVID-19. Sequencing used peripheral blood. The chain uses TRBV2 and TRBJ1-5; the match to TRBD1 covers 12 bases. The CDR3 spells CASSSGTGGGQPQHF. CDR3 nucleotides: TGTGCCAGCAGTAGCGGGACAGGGGGCGGTCAGCCCCAGCATTTT.